This TCR beta chain was found in a study of cytomegalovirus exposure and HLA in healthy donors. Study-wide context: From 170 million or so T cells, an earlier analysis saw roughly 120 million unique TCR beta sequences. Points from the study as a whole: Trimming of TCR beta V- and J-genes showed a link, identified in a later analysis, to a missense DCLRE1C variant. Rates of TCR association differed by HLA locus in a later analysis, with DRB1 highest and HLA-C lowest.

Trimming stripped 5 bases from V and 1 base from J, with 30 bases between. The CDR3 runs 22 residues. Germline V gene data show CDR1 as MNHEY and CDR2 as SMNVEV (reference sequence). Remarks on this clone: What it recognizes is unknown.

Vbeta (60) and Jbeta (13) primers were used in the PCR. The table came from immunoSEQ multiplex PCR; TCRdb's copy has only in-frame clones and leaves some out. Of over 50,000 clones listed, roughly 80% are singletons. Sequencing was carried out using PBMCs. This TCR came from a man aged 40-49 years in good health and CMV-seronegative. This chain links TRBV27 with TRBJ2-6; tentative D call: TRBD1 (6 bases). The CDR3, as DNA: TGTGCCAGCAGTGGTACACGACCGGGACACCGCACATCCTTATCTGGGGCCAACGTCCTGACTTTC. Translating gives CASSGTRPGHRTSLSGANVLTF.